This TCR beta chain derives from a study of vaccination effects on CD4 cells after COVID-19 (dated by TCRdb to the early 2020s). For the wider study: Each participant received two doses of an mRNA SARS-CoV-2 vaccine, either BNT162b2 or mRNA-1273. SARS-CoV-2 spike-specific CD4+ TCR repertoires from before and after mRNA vaccination were compared in COVID-19 convalescent patients and in infection-naive vaccine recipients. The full study included around ten COVID-19 convalescent patients and a few SARS-CoV-2-naive healthy vaccine recipients. The Oncomine TCR Beta short-read assay on an Illumina iSeq 100 was used to sequence cultures from other donors in the study. Results and caveats for the whole study, not just this receptor: Among healthy vaccine recipients, nearly all vaccine-induced clones were SARS-CoV-2 mono-reactive, and only 1 of 255 was cross-reactive with common cold coronaviruses. Clones induced by infection and clones induced by vaccination both contracted markedly at late timepoints after vaccination, which fits with T cell responses waning over time. The study was limited by a small number of convalescent patients and lacked early post-infection timepoints.

Receptor amplification or capture employed the immunoSEQ multiplex PCR assay. DNA from the CD4+ T cells that had been cultured and isolated underwent TCR beta CDR3 sequencing. As for the original processing: The analysis removed non-productive TCR sequences, trimmed reads to the CDR3 region, and retained only CDR3s that were 7 or more amino acids long. The MANAFEST web app was used to pick out antigen-specific clonotypes by comparing their expansion in peptide wells with that in reference cultures. To count as positive, a clone had to show expansion at FDR<0.05 compared with the reference and with all other wells, an odds ratio above 5, and a frequency above 0.1% in two replicate wells. Cross-reactive clonotypes were defined as significantly expanded in SARS-CoV-2 spike wells and in at least one common cold coronavirus spike condition. Levenshtein distance calculated with the stringdist R package was used to assess CDR3 similarity, and unrooted trees were constructed with ape in R 3.6.1. In TCRdb, the immuneACCESS table is reduced to in-frame sequences with V and J assigned. These tables do not hold every clone; where another copy was compared, an unresolved V gene accounts for under half, and the others remain unexplained. Clone size and V and J calls were adopted from that table, with D and trimming inferred from the DNA. A total of about 73,000 clones appear in this sample, 78% of them only once. Clones ranked in the top ten supply about 10% of the sample.

The CDR1 and CDR2 encoded by the germline V gene are MRHNA and SNTAGT. V is cut by 3 bases and J by 9 bases, and the space between the germline ends is 12 bases. The CDR3 runs 13 residues from the cysteine to the phenylalanine. The kept DNA is CDR3 alone, 39 bases in frame from the first base. To identify antigen-specific CD4+ T cell clonotypes by their expansion, the ViraFEST assay first stimulated PBMC with viral peptide pools and then applied TCR sequencing. After more than nine days of culture, CD4+ T cells were isolated with the EasySep CD4+ T cell isolation kit. Negative nucleocapsid antibody results before and after vaccination confirmed that the healthy vaccine recipients had no prior SARS-CoV-2 infection. Some 1.9 million PBMC per well were cultured with about 10 ug/ml peptides in IMDM containing around 4.6% human AB serum, about 10 IU/ml IL-2 and gentamicin. Half of the culture medium was replaced with fresh IL-2-containing medium on days 3 and 7. Unless noted otherwise, every peptide stimulation condition was grown in triplicate wells. PBMC were separated from whole blood using Ficoll-Paque Plus gradient centrifugation and were then either cryopreserved at -140C or used fresh. The overlapping peptide pools covered the spike proteins of SARS-CoV-2 as well as those of the common cold coronaviruses HCoV-NL63, HCoV-OC43 and HCoV-229E. The QIAamp micro DNA kit was used to extract genomic DNA from the cultured CD4+ T cells.

A note on this clone: The specificity of this receptor is unknown. Nothing much larger sits one base from this clone, and base qualities are not available.

The source is a human donor who received a COVID-19 vaccine. The chain was built from TRBV6-4 and TRBJ1-5, and possibly TRBD1, on 6 matching bases. The specimen was CD4+ T cells from PBMCs cultured with SARS-CoV-2 spike peptides, collected before COVID-19 vaccination. According to the study, the label for this sample's cell subset or site signals: SARS-CoV-2 spike overlapping peptide pool stimulation. This receptor carries the CDR3 CASSETGQGPQHF. The nucleotides are TGTGCCAGCAGTGAGACAGGTCAAGGGCCCCAGCATTTT.